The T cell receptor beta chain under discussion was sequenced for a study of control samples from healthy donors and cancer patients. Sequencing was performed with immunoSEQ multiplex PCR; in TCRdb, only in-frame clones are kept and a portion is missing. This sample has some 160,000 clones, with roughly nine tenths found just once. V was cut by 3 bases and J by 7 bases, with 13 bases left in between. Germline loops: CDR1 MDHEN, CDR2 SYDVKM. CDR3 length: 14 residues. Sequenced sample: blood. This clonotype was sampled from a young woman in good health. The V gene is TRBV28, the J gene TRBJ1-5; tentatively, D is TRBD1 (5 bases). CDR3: CASSLGERRQPQHF. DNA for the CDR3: TGTGCCAGCAGTTTGGGGGAGAGACGGCAGCCCCAGCATTTT. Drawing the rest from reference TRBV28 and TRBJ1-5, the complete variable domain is DVKVTQSSRYLVKRTGEKVFLECVQDMDHENMFWYRQDPGLGLRLIYFSYDVKMKEKGDIPEGYSVSREKKERFSLILESASTNQTSMYLCASSLGERRQPQHFGDGTRLSIL.